This T cell receptor beta chain was found in a study of lymphopenia after photon versus proton radiotherapy. Study-wide findings and caveats: Survival link was tested only in deceased patients; proton benefit remains a possibility. After lymphocyte nadir, photon-treated repertoires showed oligoclonal expansion, especially CD8+ Temra. Larger post-nadir TCR diversity loss correlated inversely with survival in deceased patients. Proton therapy kept repertoires fairly stable, unlike photons, which gained effector/memory cells.

This clone was found once. Its antigen is still unknown. The identical CDR3 is also encoded by other nucleotide sequences in the sample. This table comes from immunoSEQ multiplex PCR, and its TCRdb copy is limited to in-frame clones, with some not included. The sample lists approximately 150,000 clones, 88% occurring once. CDR1 is SGHRS and CDR2 is YFSETQ in the germline V gene. V dropped 2 bases and J dropped 2; count of bases not matched to a gene: 4. The CDR3 runs 14 residues. This specimen was peripheral blood, taken from a patient treated with photon-based radiotherapy. The receptor was isolated from a man aged 45-65 years with gastric cancer. The chain carries TRBV5-1 and TRBJ2-7, with 7 bases fitting TRBD1. CDR3 amino acids: CASSLRGGPYEQYF. The CDR3 DNA reads as TGCGCCAGCAGCTTAAGAGGGGGCCCCTACGAGCAGTACTTC.